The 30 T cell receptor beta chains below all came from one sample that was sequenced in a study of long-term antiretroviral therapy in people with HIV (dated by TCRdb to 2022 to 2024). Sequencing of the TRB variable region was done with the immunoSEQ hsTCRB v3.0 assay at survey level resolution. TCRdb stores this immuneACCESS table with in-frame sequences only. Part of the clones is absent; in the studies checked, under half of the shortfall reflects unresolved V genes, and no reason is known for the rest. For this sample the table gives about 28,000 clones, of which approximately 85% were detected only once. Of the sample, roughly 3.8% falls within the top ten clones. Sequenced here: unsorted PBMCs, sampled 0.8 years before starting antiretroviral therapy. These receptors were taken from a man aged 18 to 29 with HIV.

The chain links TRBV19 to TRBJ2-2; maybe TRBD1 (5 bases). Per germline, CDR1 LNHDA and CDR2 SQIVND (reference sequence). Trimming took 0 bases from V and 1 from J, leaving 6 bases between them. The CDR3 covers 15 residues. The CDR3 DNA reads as TGTGCCAGTAGTATAGACGGACAGAACACCGGGGAGCTGTTTTTT. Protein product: CASSIDGQNTGELFF.

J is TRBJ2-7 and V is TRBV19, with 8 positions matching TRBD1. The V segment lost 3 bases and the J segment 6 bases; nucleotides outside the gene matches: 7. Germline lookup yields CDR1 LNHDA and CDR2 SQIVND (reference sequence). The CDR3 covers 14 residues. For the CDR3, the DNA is TGTGCCAGTAGTATGAGGACAGGGATGGCCGAGCAGTACTTC. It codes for CASSMRTGMAEQYF.

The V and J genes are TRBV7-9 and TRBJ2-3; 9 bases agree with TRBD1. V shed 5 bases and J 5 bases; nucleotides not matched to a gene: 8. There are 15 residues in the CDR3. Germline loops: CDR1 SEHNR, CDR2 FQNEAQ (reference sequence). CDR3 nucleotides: TGTGCCAGCAGCGTGACAGGGGGATTGGGAGATACGCAGTATTTT. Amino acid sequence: CASSVTGGLGDTQYF.

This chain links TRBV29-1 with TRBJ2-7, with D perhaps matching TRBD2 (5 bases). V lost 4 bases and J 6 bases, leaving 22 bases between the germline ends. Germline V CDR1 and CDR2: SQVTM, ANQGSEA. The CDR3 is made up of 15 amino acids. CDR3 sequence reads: CSVAGTDTSTGEQYF. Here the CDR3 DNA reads TGCAGCGTTGCGGGAACAGACACATCGACCGGCGAGCAGTACTTC.

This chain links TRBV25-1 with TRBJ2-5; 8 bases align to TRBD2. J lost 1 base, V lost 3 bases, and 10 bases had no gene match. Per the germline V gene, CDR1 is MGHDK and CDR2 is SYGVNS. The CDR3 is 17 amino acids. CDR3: CASSDVGYGGAQETQYF. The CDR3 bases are TGTGCCAGCAGTGACGTCGGTTACGGGGGGGCCCAAGAGACCCAGTACTTC.

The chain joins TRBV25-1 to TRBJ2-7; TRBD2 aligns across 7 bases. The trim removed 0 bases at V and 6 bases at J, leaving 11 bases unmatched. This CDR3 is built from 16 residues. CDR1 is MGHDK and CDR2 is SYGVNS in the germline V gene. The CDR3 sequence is CASSEYSTGTGGEQYF. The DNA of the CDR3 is TGTGCCAGCAGTGAATATTCGACGGGGACGGGGGGCGAGCAGTACTTC.

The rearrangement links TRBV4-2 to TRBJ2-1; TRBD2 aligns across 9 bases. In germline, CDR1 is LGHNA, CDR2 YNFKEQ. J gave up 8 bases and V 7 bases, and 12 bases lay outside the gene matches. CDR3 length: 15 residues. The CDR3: CASKGSGSFRDEQFF. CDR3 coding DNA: TGTGCCAGCAAAGGTAGCGGGAGTTTTAGGGATGAGCAGTTCTTC.

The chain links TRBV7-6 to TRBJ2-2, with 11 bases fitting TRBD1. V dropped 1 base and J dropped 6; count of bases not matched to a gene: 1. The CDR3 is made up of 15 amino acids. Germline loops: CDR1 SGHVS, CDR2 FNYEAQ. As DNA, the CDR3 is TGTGCCAGCAGCTTAGGGACAGGGGGCCCCGGGGAGCTGTTTTTT. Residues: CASSLGTGGPGELFF.

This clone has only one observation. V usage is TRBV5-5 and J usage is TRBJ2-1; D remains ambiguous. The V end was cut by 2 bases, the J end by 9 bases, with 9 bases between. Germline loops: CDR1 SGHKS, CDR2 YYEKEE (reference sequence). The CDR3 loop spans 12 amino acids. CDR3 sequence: CASSFPTREQFF. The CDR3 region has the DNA TGTGCCAGCAGCTTTCCGACCCGTGAGCAGTTCTTC.

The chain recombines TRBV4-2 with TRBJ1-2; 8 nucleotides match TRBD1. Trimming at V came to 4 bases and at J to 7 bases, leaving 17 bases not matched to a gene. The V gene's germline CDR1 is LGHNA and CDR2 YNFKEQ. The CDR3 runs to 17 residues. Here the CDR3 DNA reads TGTGCCAGCAGCCCGCAAGCCTTACAGGGGGTGGCGGTTGGCTACACCTTC. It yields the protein CASSPQALQGVAVGYTF.

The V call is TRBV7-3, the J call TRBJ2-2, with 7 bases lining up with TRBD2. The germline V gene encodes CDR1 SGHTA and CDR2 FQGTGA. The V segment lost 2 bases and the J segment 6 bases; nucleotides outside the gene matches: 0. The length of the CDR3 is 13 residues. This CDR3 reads CASSLGGAGELFF. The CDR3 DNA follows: TGTGCCAGCAGCTTAGGGGGGGCCGGGGAGCTGTTTTTT. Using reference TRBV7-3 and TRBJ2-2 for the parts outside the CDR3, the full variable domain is GAGVSQTPSNKVTEKGKYVELRCDPISGHTALYWYRQSLGQGPEFLIYFQGTGAADDSGLPNDRFFAVRPEGSVSTLKIQRTERGDSAVYLCASSLGGAGELFFGEGSRLTVL.

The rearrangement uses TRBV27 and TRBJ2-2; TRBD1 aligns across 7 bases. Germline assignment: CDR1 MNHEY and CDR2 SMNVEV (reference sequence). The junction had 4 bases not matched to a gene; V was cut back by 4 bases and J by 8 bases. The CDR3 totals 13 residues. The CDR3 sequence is CASSSRRGGELFF. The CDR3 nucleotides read TGTGCCAGCAGTTCACGCAGGGGGGGGGAGCTGTTTTTT.

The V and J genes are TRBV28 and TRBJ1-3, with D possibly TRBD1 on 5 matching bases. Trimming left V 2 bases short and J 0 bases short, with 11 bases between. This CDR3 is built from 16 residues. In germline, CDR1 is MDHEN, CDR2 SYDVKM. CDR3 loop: CASSLGGFYSGNTIYF. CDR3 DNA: TGTGCCAGCAGTTTAGGGGGATTCTACTCTGGAAACACCATATATTTT.

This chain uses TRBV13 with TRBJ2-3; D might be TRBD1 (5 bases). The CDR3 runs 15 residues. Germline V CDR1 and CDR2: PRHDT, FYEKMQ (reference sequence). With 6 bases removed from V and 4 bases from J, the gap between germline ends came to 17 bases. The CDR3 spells CASRGPPLKADTQYF. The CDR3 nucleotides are TGTGCCAGCAGGGGGCCACCCCTTAAAGCAGATACGCAGTATTTT.

CDR3 sequence (DNA): TGTGCCAGTAGTATAGTCCCGGTCCCCCGGGACACTGAAGCTTTCTTT. Its translation is CASSIVPVPRDTEAFF. The chain recombines TRBV19 with TRBJ1-1; no reliable D call. CDR1 LNHDA and CDR2 SQIVND come from the germline V gene (reference sequence). CDR3 length: 16 amino acids. With 1 base removed from V and 3 bases from J, the gap between germline ends came to 15 bases.

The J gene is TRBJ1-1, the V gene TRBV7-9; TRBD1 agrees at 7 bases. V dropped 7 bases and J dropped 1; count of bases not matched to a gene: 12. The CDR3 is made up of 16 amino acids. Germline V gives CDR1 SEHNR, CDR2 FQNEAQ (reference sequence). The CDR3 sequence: CASTPTGDNSNTEAFF. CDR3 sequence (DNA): TGTGCCAGCACTCCTACAGGGGATAACTCGAACACTGAAGCTTTCTTT. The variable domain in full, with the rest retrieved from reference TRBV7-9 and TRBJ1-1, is DTGVSQNPRHKITKRGQNVTFRCDPISEHNRLYWYRQTLGQGPEFLTYFQNEAQLEKSRLLSDRFSAERPKGSFSTLEIQRTEQGDSAMYLCASTPTGDNSNTEAFFGQGTRLTVV.

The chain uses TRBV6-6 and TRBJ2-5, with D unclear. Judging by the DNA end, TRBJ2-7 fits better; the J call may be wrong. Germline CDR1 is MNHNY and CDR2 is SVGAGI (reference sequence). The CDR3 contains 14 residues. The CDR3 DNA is TGTGCCAGCAGTTACGGAGTGGCAGTCTACGAGCAGTACTTC. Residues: CASSYGVAVYEQYF.

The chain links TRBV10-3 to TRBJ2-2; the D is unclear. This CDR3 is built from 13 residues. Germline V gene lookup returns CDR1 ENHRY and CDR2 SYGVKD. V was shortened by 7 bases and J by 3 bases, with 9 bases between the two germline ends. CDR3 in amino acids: CAITKSDTGELFF. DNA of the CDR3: TGTGCCATCACGAAATCAGACACCGGGGAGCTGTTTTTT.

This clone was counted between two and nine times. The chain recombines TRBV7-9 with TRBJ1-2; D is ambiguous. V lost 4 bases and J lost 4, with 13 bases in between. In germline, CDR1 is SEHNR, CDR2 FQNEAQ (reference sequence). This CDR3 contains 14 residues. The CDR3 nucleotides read TGTGCCAGCAGCTCGTACAGATCCCCCTATGGCTACACCTTC. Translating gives CASSSYRSPYGYTF.

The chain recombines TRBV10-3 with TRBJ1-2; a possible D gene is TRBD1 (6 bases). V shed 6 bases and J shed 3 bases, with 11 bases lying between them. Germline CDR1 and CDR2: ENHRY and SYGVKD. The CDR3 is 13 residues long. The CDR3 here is CAIRRQADYGYTF. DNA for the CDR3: TGTGCCATCAGGAGACAGGCGGACTATGGCTACACCTTC.

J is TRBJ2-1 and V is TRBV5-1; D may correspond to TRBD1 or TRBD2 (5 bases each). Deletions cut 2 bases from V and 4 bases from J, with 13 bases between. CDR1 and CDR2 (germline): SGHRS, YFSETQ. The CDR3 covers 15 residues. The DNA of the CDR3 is TGCGCCAGCAGCTTTGGGGACCCCTTATACAATGAGCAGTTCTTC. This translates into CASSFGDPLYNEQFF.

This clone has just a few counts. The DNA for the CDR3 is TGTGCCAGCACCCGTCTAGCGGGGGGGCCTGCCGAGCAGTACTTC. Protein product: CASTRLAGGPAEQYF. The J gene is TRBJ2-7, the V gene TRBV2, with 12 bases that match TRBD2. Germline-derived CDR1 and CDR2 are SNHLY and FYNNEI. The CDR3 runs to 15 residues. V lost 7 bases to trimming and J lost 6 bases; unmatched junction nucleotides: 10.

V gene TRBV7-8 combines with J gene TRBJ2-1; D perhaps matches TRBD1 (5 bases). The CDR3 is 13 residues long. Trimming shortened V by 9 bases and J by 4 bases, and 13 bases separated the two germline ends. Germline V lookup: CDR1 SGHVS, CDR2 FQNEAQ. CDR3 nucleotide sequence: TGTGCCAGTAGGGGATTAGGGTACAATGAGCAGTTCTTC. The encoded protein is CASRGLGYNEQFF. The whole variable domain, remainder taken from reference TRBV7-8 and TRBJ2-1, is GAGVSQSPRYKVAKRGQDVALRCDPISGHVSLFWYQQALGQGPEFLTYFQNEAQLDKSGLPSDRFFAERPEGSVSTLKIQRTQQEDSAVYLCASRGLGYNEQFFGPGTRLTVL.

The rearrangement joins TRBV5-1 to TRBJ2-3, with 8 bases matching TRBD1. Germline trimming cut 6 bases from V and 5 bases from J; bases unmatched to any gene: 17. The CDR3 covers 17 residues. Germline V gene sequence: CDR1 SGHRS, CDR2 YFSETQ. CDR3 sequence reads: CASTPTTGRGLRDTQYF. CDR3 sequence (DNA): TGCGCCAGCACCCCCACCACCGGCAGGGGGCTCAGAGATACGCAGTATTTT.

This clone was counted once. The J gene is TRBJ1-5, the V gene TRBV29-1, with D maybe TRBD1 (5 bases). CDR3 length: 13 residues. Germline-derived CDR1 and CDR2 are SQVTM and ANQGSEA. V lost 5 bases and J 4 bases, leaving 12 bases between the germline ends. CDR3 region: CSVRQGDNQPQHF. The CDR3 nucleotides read TGCAGCGTTCGGCAGGGCGATAATCAGCCCCAGCATTTT.

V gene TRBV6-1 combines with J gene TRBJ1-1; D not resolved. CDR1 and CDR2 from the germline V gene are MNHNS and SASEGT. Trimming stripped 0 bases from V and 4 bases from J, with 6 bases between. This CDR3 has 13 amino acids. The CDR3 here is CASSEAQVTEAFF. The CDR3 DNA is TGTGCCAGCAGTGAAGCGCAAGTCACTGAAGCTTTCTTT.

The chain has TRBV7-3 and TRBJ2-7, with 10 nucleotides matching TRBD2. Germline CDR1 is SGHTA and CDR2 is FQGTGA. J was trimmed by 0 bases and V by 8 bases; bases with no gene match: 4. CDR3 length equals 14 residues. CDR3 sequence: CASRTSGDSYEQYF. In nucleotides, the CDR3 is TGTGCCAGCCGGACTAGCGGAGACTCCTACGAGCAGTACTTC.

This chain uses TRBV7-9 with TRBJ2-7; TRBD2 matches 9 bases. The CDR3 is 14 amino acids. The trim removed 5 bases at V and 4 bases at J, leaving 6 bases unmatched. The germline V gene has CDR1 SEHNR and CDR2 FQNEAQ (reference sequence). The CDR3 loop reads CASSLSGSIYEQYF. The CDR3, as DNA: TGTGCCAGCAGCCTTAGCGGGAGTATATACGAGCAGTACTTC. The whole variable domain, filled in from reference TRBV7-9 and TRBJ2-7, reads DTGVSQNPRHKITKRGQNVTFRCDPISEHNRLYWYRQTLGQGPEFLTYFQNEAQLEKSRLLSDRFSAERPKGSFSTLEIQRTEQGDSAMYLCASSLSGSIYEQYFGPGTRLTVT.

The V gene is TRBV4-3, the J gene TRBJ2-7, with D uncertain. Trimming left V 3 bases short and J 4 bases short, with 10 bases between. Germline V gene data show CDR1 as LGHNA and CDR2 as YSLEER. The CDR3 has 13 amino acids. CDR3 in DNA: TGCGCCAGCAGCCAGTTAAACGGATACGAGCAGTACTTC. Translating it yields CASSQLNGYEQYF.

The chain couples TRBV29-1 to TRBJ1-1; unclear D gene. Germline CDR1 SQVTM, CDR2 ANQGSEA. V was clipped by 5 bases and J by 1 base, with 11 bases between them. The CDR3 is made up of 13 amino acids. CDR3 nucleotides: TGCAGCGTTTATGGGGAGGGGAACACTGAAGCTTTCTTT. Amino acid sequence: CSVYGEGNTEAFF.